This TCR beta chain stems from a study of blood T cell repertoires in COVID-19. About the research overall: The samples span acute and convalescent COVID-19 from the United States, Italy and Spain.

V was pared by 2 bases and J by 10 bases, with 15 bases between. The CDR3 contains 14 residues. Per the germline V gene, CDR1 is KGHSH and CDR2 is LQKENI. Original data processing: Reference gene primer amplification gave nucleated cell count estimates. This table comes from immunoSEQ multiplex PCR, and its TCRdb copy is limited to in-frame clones, with some not included. Clone size and V and J calls were adopted from that table, with D and trimming inferred from the DNA. The profile shows about 230,000 clones, more than 65% of them singletons. The chain has TRBV18 and TRBJ1-5, with D unclear. The clonotype was recovered from a woman older than 75 with acute or convalescent COVID-19. Material: peripheral blood. CDR3 loop: CASSPAESIKPQHF. The CDR3 DNA reads TGTGCCAGCTCACCAGCCGAGTCAATCAAACCCCAGCATTTT.